These 23 T cell receptor beta chains originate from one sample sequenced in a study of regulatory T cells in long-lasting Graves disease. Assembly of TCR beta libraries relied on iRepertoire HTBI primers together with Arm-PCR of CDR3 regions. MiXCR, applied by TCRdb to the multiplex PCR reads, yields one record per CDR3 protein. The data contain about 460,000 distinct CDR3 sequences, roughly 23% of them singletons. This sample's time point: persistent/refractory GD, antithyroid drugs over 5 years with positive TRAb. Extracted PBMC RNA gave rise to the TCR library. The material sequenced was peripheral blood mononuclear cells (PBMCs), taken when the disease was refractory, from a patient treated with antithyroid drugs. These TCRs come from a female donor with Graves disease.

The chain carries TRBV29-1 and TRBJ2-7; D is unresolved. The length of the CDR3 is 14 residues. Germline V CDR1 and CDR2: SQVTM, ANQGSEA. V gave up 0 bases and J gave up 3 bases, with 12 bases separating them. The CDR3 loop reads CSVEDGNEVYEQYF. For the CDR3, the DNA is TGCAGCGTTGAAGATGGTAATGAGGTCTACGAGCAGTACTTC.

This clonotype showed up just a few times. J is TRBJ1-2 and V is TRBV20-1; D gene unclear. Per germline, CDR1 DFQATT and CDR2 SNEGSKA (reference sequence). The CDR3 extends over 11 amino acids. The V gene lost 5 bases and the J gene lost 4 bases, with 8 bases spanning the gap. CDR3 DNA sequence: TGCAGTGCTGCCAGAACCTATGGCTACACCTTC. Amino acid sequence: CSAARTYGYTF.

Ten or more counts support this clonotype. The chain employs TRBV30 and TRBJ2-5; the D is unclear. Trimming left V 4 bases short and J 1 base short, with 13 bases between. The germline CDR1 and CDR2 sequences are GTSNPN and SVGIG (reference sequence). The CDR3 contains 14 residues. For the CDR3, the DNA is TGTGCCTGGACAGCTGGTCAAGCCCAAGAGACCCAGTACTTC. Protein product: CAWTAGQAQETQYF.

CDR3 sequence reads: CASTTGGRSERGYTF. CDR3 coding DNA: TGTGCCAGCACGACAGGAGGGAGAAGTGAACGTGGCTACACCTTC. This chain joins TRBV25-1 and TRBJ1-2, with D possibly matching TRBD1 (6 bases). Trimming cost V 7 bases and J 7 bases, with 22 bases left between them. In germline, CDR1 is MGHDK, CDR2 SYGVNS. The CDR3 contains 15 residues.

In this sample, this clonotype turned up a few times. The gene calls are TRBV30 and TRBJ2-2; D is unclear. Germline values: CDR1 GTSNPN, CDR2 SVGIG (reference sequence). Deletions cut 0 bases from V and 3 bases from J, with 5 bases between. This CDR3 has 13 amino acids. As DNA, the CDR3 is TGTGCCTGGAGTGTCCAGTACACCGGGGAGCTGTTTTTT. It codes for CAWSVQYTGELFF.

The CDR3 protein is CASSIDQGGQAFF. CDR3 in DNA: TGTGCCAGTAGTATAGACCAGGGAGGCCAAGCTTTCTTT. The genes are TRBV19 and TRBJ1-1; D may be TRBD1 (5 bases). This CDR3 is built from 13 residues. V was trimmed by 0 bases and J by 9 bases, leaving 11 bases between them. Germline V gene lookup returns CDR1 LNHDA and CDR2 SQIVND (reference sequence). Drawing the rest from reference TRBV19 and TRBJ1-1, the complete variable domain is DGGITQSPKYLFRKEGQNVTLSCEQNLNHDAMYWYRQDPGQGLRLIYYSQIVNDFQKGDIAEGYSVSREKKESFPLTVTSAQKNPTAFYLCASSIDQGGQAFFGQGTRLTVV.

This sequence joins TRBV5-1 and TRBJ1-1, with D perhaps TRBD1 (5 bases). V was clipped by 4 bases and J by 1 base, with 11 bases between them. This CDR3 region has 14 residues. The germline V gene has CDR1 SGHRS and CDR2 YFSETQ. The CDR3 region is CASSGTTGNTEAFF. The CDR3 DNA reads TGCGCCAGCAGCGGCACTACAGGGAACACTGAAGCTTTCTTT.

On this clonotype itself: This may stem from a read error, because a much larger clone lies one nucleotide away. This chain joins TRBV6-2 or TRBV6-3 and TRBJ1-1; TRBD1 agrees at 7 bases. Germline assignment: CDR1 MNHEY and CDR2 SVGEGT. CDR3 length: 14 residues. CDR3 in amino acids: CASRSTGVRTGAFF. The CDR3, as DNA: TGTGCCAGCAGGTCCACAGGGGTGAGAACTGGAGCTTTCTTT.

There are many counts of this clonotype. The gene calls are TRBV2 and TRBJ1-5, with a weak D call TRBD1 (5 bases). Germline values: CDR1 SNHLY, CDR2 FYNNEI. Trimming left V 6 bases short and J 0 bases short, with 12 bases between. This CDR3 region has 15 residues. CDR3 coding DNA: TGTGCCAGCAGGATCTACGGGGCTAGCAATCAGCCCCAGCATTTT. It encodes CASRIYGASNQPQHF.

This clonotype was recorded a few times. V usage is TRBV7-2 and J usage is TRBJ1-2; the D gene is possibly TRBD1 (6 bases). V lost 1 base to trimming and J lost 4 bases, with 13 bases between them. Germline CDR1 SGHTA, CDR2 FQGNSA. The CDR3 is made up of 15 amino acids. The CDR3 DNA reads as TGTGCCAGCAGCTTAGGGGTAGGGACATTCTATGGCTACACCTTC. Amino acids: CASSLGVGTFYGYTF.

The chain is built from TRBV7-2 and TRBJ2-7; D is ambiguous. The V end lost 0 bases, the J end lost 6 bases, and 12 bases lay between the germline ends. This CDR3 comprises 14 residues. Per germline, CDR1 SGHTA and CDR2 FQGNSA. The chain's CDR3 is CASSLARRASEQYF. Here the CDR3 DNA reads TGTGCCAGCAGCTTAGCGCGGCGTGCGAGCGAGCAGTACTTC.

The genes are TRBV7-9 and TRBJ2-4, with 8 bases lining up with TRBD2. The CDR3 covers 17 residues. Germline V gene data show CDR1 as SEHNR and CDR2 as FQNEAQ (reference sequence). Losses at the gene ends were 5 bases for V and 7 bases for J; bases not matched to a gene: 16. CDR3 region: CASSPGGIGSIGNIQYF. In DNA, the CDR3 is TGTGCCAGCAGCCCGGGGGGGATCGGGTCAATAGGTAACATTCAGTACTTC.

This clonotype was picked up many times. The V call is TRBV7-9, the J call TRBJ1-2; 9 bases fit TRBD1. The junction had 6 bases not matched to a gene; V was cut back by 5 bases and J by 2 bases. Germline loops: CDR1 SEHNR, CDR2 FQNEAQ (reference sequence). CDR3 size: 15 residues. The CDR3 DNA reads TGTGCCAGCAGCCAGGGACAGGGCGGCAACTATGGCTACACCTTC. Translation gives CASSQGQGGNYGYTF.

The rearrangement links TRBV13 to TRBJ1-1; no clear D. V was clipped by 7 bases and J by 0 bases, with 12 bases between them. Germline loops: CDR1 PRHDT, CDR2 FYEKMQ (reference sequence). This CDR3 is built from 14 residues. The chain's CDR3 is CASTSRLMNTEAFF. The CDR3 DNA sequence: TGTGCCAGCACCTCAAGACTAATGAACACTGAAGCTTTCTTT.

The CDR3 nucleotides are TGCAGCGTTTGTCGGCAGGGGGGAAATGAAGCTTTCTTT. Translated, it gives CSVCRQGGNEAFF. This chain links TRBV29-1 with TRBJ1-1; TRBD1 matches 7 bases. Per germline, CDR1 SQVTM and CDR2 ANQGSEA. The CDR3 runs to 13 residues. The junction had 10 bases not matched to a gene; V was cut back by 5 bases and J by 7 bases.

With respect to this clonotype: A much larger clone sits a single nucleotide away, making a read error possible. The CDR3 does not end in the conserved phenylalanine or tryptophan, so this is likely a read error. V is TRBV20-1 and J is TRBJ2-6; D uncertain. Germline lookup yields CDR1 DFQATT and CDR2 SNEGSKA (reference sequence). This CDR3 is 13 amino acids long. Trimming shortened V by 5 bases and J by 1 base, and 6 bases separated the two germline ends. CDR3 amino acids: CSAERSGANVLTL. DNA for the CDR3: TGCAGTGCTGAAAGGTCTGGGGCCAACGTCCTGACTCTC.

There are a few counts of this clonotype. This rearrangement joins TRBV12-3 or TRBV12-4 to TRBJ1-3, with no clear D. The CDR3 covers 16 residues. Trimming took off 2 bases at V and 0 bases at J, with 11 bases between the two ends. The CDR3 DNA follows: TGTGCCAGCAGTTTATCTGGAGGGCGCTCTGGAAACACCATATATTTT. Translation: CASSLSGGRSGNTIYF.

Turning to this clonotype: A far bigger clonotype differs at one base, so this is likely a read error. The J gene is TRBJ1-5, the V gene TRBV6-5; possibly TRBD1 for D (6 bases). Germline CDR1 MNHEY, CDR2 SVGAGI. This CDR3 is 15 amino acids long. In DNA, the CDR3 is TGTGCCGGCAGTTCACGGGGGCTTGGGAATCAGCCCCAGCATTTT. This codes for CAGSSRGLGNQPQHF.

The rearrangement uses TRBV19 and TRBJ1-6; no reliable D call. This CDR3 is built from 12 residues. V shed 10 bases and J shed 9 bases, with 13 bases lying between them. Per germline, CDR1 LNHDA and CDR2 SQIVND (reference sequence). The CDR3: CATSYTGSPLHF. CDR3 sequence (DNA): TGTGCCACCTCCTATACCGGTTCACCCCTCCACTTT.

This clonotype was recorded many times. This rearrangement joins TRBV11-2 to TRBJ2-7; possibly TRBD1 or TRBD2 for D (5 bases each). Germline V gives CDR1 SGHAT, CDR2 FQNNGV. The CDR3 has 15 residues. Deletions cut 5 bases from V and 0 bases from J, with 14 bases between. Here the CDR3 reads CASSPSRGRSYEQYF. The DNA of the CDR3 is TGTGCCAGCAGCCCATCGAGGGGACGCTCCTACGAGCAGTACTTC.

This clonotype was counted many times. This chain links TRBV2 with TRBJ2-7; D not resolved. Per the germline V gene, CDR1 is SNHLY and CDR2 is FYNNEI. Trimming pared 1 base from V and 2 bases from J, leaving 9 bases between. This CDR3 spans 14 amino acids. The CDR3 DNA follows: TGTGCCAGCAGTGAAGGGACGGCGACCTACGAGCAGTACTTC. This translates into CASSEGTATYEQYF.

The gene calls are TRBV29-1 and TRBJ2-1; 7 bases are a match to TRBD2. The CDR3 has 13 residues. Trimming removed 7 bases from V and 6 bases from J; junction bases left unmatched: 9. CDR1 is SQVTM and CDR2 is ANQGSEA in the germline V gene. CDR3 in amino acids: CSAGRLAGNEQFF. The CDR3 DNA follows: TGCAGCGCCGGCAGACTAGCTGGCAATGAGCAGTTCTTC.

At least ten counts were recorded for this clonotype. This chain uses TRBV28 with TRBJ2-2; no firm D call. Germline CDR1 is MDHEN and CDR2 is SYDVKM. Trimming took 7 bases from V and 4 from J, leaving 13 bases between them. The CDR3 consists of 14 residues. This CDR3 reads CASMEGTSTGELFF. The DNA for the CDR3 is TGTGCCAGCATGGAAGGTACCTCCACCGGGGAGCTGTTTTTT.